The sequence of this T cell receptor (beta chain) was determined in a study of shared clonotypes between healthy human individuals. Study-wide findings and caveats: Generation probability values for non-shared clonotypes were lower than those for clonotypes shared by all four donors. The researchers took only blood, and tissue repertoires probably look different.

Only in-frame clones appear in the TCRdb table, and some are missing; sequencing was by immunoSEQ multiplex PCR. The data show about 2.4 million clones, with over 85% seen just once and roughly 0.39% held by the top ten. Germline CDR1 MGHRA, CDR2 YSYEKL. The V and J ends lost 4 bases and 2 bases, in that order; junction bases with no gene match: 6. This CDR3 comprises 17 residues. On this clone: Its antigen is not known.

This sequence originates from a man younger than 35 in good health. Some clones in this sample may be carry-over from other donors' samples. Sequencing input: naive CD4+ T cells from PBMCs. Subset in this sample: CD45RA+ positively selected. The chain uses TRBV4-1 and TRBJ2-1; 12 nucleotides match TRBD2. The CDR3: CASSPPSGRGTYNEQFF. The CDR3 bases are TGCGCCAGCAGCCCGCCTAGCGGGAGGGGAACCTACAATGAGCAGTTCTTC.